The sample holds many counts of the clone carrying this TCR beta chain. What it binds is not known. From RNA transcripts, TCR beta CDR3 regions were amplified. Using the HTBI primer set, a first-round RT-PCR was run on the TCR CDR3. From the multiplex PCR reads, TCRdb called clonotypes with MiXCR, one entry per CDR3 protein. The sample lists over 650,000 distinct CDR3 sequences, nearly 45% seen once, with approximately 7.2% in the top ten. This specimen comes from a study of T cells in Graves' hyperthyroidism and ophthalmopathy. The CDR3 spans 15 residues. V lost 2 bases and J lost 1, with 12 bases in between. Germline CDR1 and CDR2: MGHDK and SYGVNS. Regarding the study as a whole: Most thyroid clonotypes with frequency above 0.001 were detected in blood.

The specimen sequenced was peripheral blood or thyroid tissue (not recorded which). This TCR was sampled from an adult man with Graves' disease, either hyperthyroidism or ophthalmopathy (not recorded which). V and J are TRBV25-1 and TRBJ2-7, with D hard to call. As DNA, the CDR3 is TGTGCCAGCAGTGAAAGACCCTACGGGTCCTACGAGCAGTACTTC. It specifies CASSERPYGSYEQYF.